This TCR beta chain was recorded in a study of OX40 agonist ivuxolimab in advanced cancers. At the level of the whole study: Ivuxolimab was an agonistic, fully human IgG2 monoclonal antibody directed against OX40 (CD134), a costimulatory receptor. Three dose-escalation patients achieved partial responses, one with hepatocellular carcinoma and two with cutaneous melanoma. Intravenous ivuxolimab was administered to patients every 2 weeks at six dose levels: 0.01, 0.1, 0.3, 1.5, 3 and 10 mg/kg. In the dose-escalation cohort, 70% to 85% of patients were male, and the mean age was roughly 60 years with a range of roughly 20 to 80. Prior anti-PD-1, anti-PD-L1 or anti-CTLA-4 therapy was permitted, and 35% to 40% of dose-escalation patients had received checkpoint inhibitors. The purpose of peripheral TCRbeta sequencing was to test whether ivuxolimab changed TCR sequence diversity and led to clonal T-cell expansion. Of the 50 to 55 patients in dose escalation, 19 had hepatocellular carcinoma, approximately 15 had melanoma, 9 had renal cell carcinoma and 9 had head and neck cancer. The paper reports the monotherapy dose-escalation portion (N of about 50 patients) of the phase I ivuxolimab trial.

There are a few counts of this clone. Its cognate antigen has yet to be identified. The record has no base qualities; no much larger clone is one base away. Per the germline V gene (reference sequence), LNHDA is the CDR1 and SQIVND is the CDR2. The CDR3 holds 13 amino acids from the cysteine to the phenylalanine. Only CDR3 DNA remains: 39 bases, in frame from the first base. Trimming removed 6 bases from V and 5 bases from J, leaving 11 bases between the germline ends. The trial excluded patients who had a history of autoimmune disease or who were on systemic immunosuppression. In every dose cohort, peripheral blood was drawn for TCR sequencing at baseline, cycle 4 day 1, and cycle 7 day 1. The samples were taken from a phase I, first-in-human, multicenter, open-label dose-escalation trial of ivuxolimab. Adults with locally advanced or metastatic melanoma, renal cell carcinoma, hepatocellular carcinoma or head and neck squamous cell carcinoma were enrolled in the trial. Before TCR sequencing, CD4+ T cells and CD8+ T cells from peripheral blood were sorted into separate populations.

On the study overall, not on this receptor specifically: Low levels of normalized T-cell clonal expansion were also shown by some nonresponding patients. At doses from 0.1 to 3.0 mg/kg, clonal expansion was seen in both CD4+ and CD8+ blood T cells between baseline and week 6. In the 0.1-3.0 mg/kg groups, partial responders were among the patients with the lowest normalized peripheral clonal expansion, particularly in CD8+ T cells. Antigen specificity was not determined for the clonally expanded peripheral T cells. On average, CD8+ T cells showed more expanded clones than CD4+ T cells after ivuxolimab.

For sequencing of the TCRbeta CDR3 region, genomic DNA was extracted from the sorted cells. The immunoSEQ Assay was used for sequencing of TCRbeta CDR3 regions. TCRdb carries this immuneACCESS record with in-frame sequences only. Its versions omit some clonotypes, under half of them owing to an unresolved V gene in the studies checked, with the rest unexplained. A total of roughly 92,000 clones appear in this sample, about 89% of them only once. The ten largest account for approximately 8.4% of the sample. The receptor's source is an adult with an advanced solid tumor such as melanoma, head and neck, liver or kidney cancer. The input for sequencing was CD4+ or CD8+ T cells sorted from blood, taken in a trial of the OX40 agonist ivuxolimab. The chain was built from TRBV19 and TRBJ1-5; possibly the D gene is TRBD1, per 5 matching bases. The nucleotide sequence is TGTGCCAGTAGGAGGGGTTACCATCAGCCCCAGCATTTT. Translation gives CASRRGYHQPQHF. The full variable domain, with segments outside the CDR3 supplied by the reference TRBV19 and TRBJ1-5 proteins, appears as DGGITQSPKYLFRKEGQNVTLSCEQNLNHDAMYWYRQDPGQGLRLIYYSQIVNDFQKGDIAEGYSVSREKKESFPLTVTSAQKNPTAFYLCASRRGYHQPQHFGDGTRLSIL.